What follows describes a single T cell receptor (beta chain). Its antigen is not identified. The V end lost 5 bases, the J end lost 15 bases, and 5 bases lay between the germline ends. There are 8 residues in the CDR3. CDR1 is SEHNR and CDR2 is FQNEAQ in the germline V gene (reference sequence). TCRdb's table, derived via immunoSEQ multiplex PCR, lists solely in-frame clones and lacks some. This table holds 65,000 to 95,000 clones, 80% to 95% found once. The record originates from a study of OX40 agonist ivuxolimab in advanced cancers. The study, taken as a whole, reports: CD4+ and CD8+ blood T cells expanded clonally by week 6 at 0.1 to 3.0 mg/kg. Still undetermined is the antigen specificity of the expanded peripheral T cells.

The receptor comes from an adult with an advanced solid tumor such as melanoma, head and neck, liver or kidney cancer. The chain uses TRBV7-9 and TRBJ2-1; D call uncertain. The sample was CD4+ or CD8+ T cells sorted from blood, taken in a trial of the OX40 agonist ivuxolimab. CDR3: CASSTGFF. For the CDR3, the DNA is TGTGCCAGCAGCACGGGGTTCTTC.